This record concerns one T cell receptor (beta chain) sequence. This specimen comes from a study of blood T cell repertoires in COVID-19. Study details: Acute-phase and convalescent COVID-19 samples originated in the United States, Italy and Spain.

The data were produced by immunoSEQ multiplex PCR, yet TCRdb's version contains in-frame clones alone and is incomplete. The sample consists of more than 150,000 clones, around four fifths of them appearing once. V was shortened by 5 bases and J by 3 bases, with 11 bases between the two germline ends. The CDR3 totals 13 residues. Specimen: peripheral blood. The TCR sequence derives from a man in his thirties or forties with active or convalescent COVID-19. The chain uses TRBV12-3 or TRBV12-4 and TRBJ2-7; possibly TRBD2 for D (5 bases). For the CDR3, the DNA is TGTGCCAGCAGTAGCGGAGACTTCTACGAGCAGTACTTC. Protein: CASSSGDFYEQYF.